This T cell receptor (beta chain) was profiled in a study of OX40 agonist ivuxolimab in advanced cancers. This table comes from immunoSEQ multiplex PCR, and its TCRdb copy is limited to in-frame clones, with some not included. Found here are some 80,000 clones, about 93% of them singletons; the top ten hold 20%. The input for sequencing was CD4+ or CD8+ T cells sorted from blood, taken in a trial of the OX40 agonist ivuxolimab. This clonotype was sampled from an adult with an advanced solid tumor such as melanoma, head and neck, liver or kidney cancer.

The CDR3 here is CASSLGVEGLEKLFF. DNA for the CDR3: TGTGCCAGCAGCTTAGGTGTGGAGGGGCTTGAAAAACTGTTTTTT. The rearrangement links TRBV7-8 to TRBJ1-4; a weak D match, TRBD1 (5 bases). CDR1 SGHVS and CDR2 FQNEAQ come from the germline V gene. Between the trimmed V and J ends, which lost 1 base and 7 bases, there was a span of 13 bases. This CDR3 has 15 amino acids.